The rows below give T cell receptor beta chains drawn from one sample of a study of blood T cell repertoires in COVID-19. TCRdb's table, derived via immunoSEQ multiplex PCR, lists solely in-frame clones and lacks some. The repertoire holds some 99,000 clones, over 80% seen once, with less than 1.5% in the top ten. The sample comprised peripheral blood. The receptor set was obtained from a human donor in a cohort sampled during active COVID-19. CDR3s include the opening cysteine and the closing phenylalanine or tryptophan. The D gene is left open where the match is weak. The size of a clone is reported for some rows only, either as once, few or many, or as a class for expanded clones.

j_call: TRBJ1-4; cdr3_length: 15; clone_size: NA; v_call: TRBV6-5; d_call: NA; cdr3_aa: CASSYTGGANEKLFF; cdr3_nt: TGTGCCAGCAGTTACACTGGGGGGGCTAATGAAAAACTGTTTTTT
j_call: TRBJ1-2; cdr3_length: 15; clone_size: NA; v_call: TRBV3-1/TRBV3-2; d_call: NA; cdr3_aa: CASSQSEVSRLGYTF; cdr3_nt: TGTGCCAGCAGCCAAAGCGAGGTTTCCCGTCTAGGCTACACCTTC
j_call: TRBJ1-2; cdr3_length: 13; clone_size: NA; v_call: TRBV2; d_call: TRBD1; cdr3_aa: CASVTGTDYGYTF; cdr3_nt: TGTGCCAGCGTGACAGGGACTGACTATGGCTACACCTTC
j_call: TRBJ2-5; cdr3_length: 15; clone_size: NA; v_call: TRBV5-1; d_call: NA; cdr3_aa: CASSLASSYGETQYF; cdr3_nt: TGCGCCAGCAGCTTGGCCTCATCTTACGGGGAGACCCAGTACTTC
j_call: TRBJ1-2; cdr3_length: 13; clone_size: NA; v_call: TRBV2; d_call: NA; cdr3_aa: CASRGMGDYGYTF; cdr3_nt: TGTGCCAGCAGGGGAATGGGAGACTATGGCTACACCTTC
j_call: TRBJ1-5; cdr3_length: 16; clone_size: NA; v_call: TRBV10-1; d_call: NA; cdr3_aa: CASSEAGKNSNQPQHF; cdr3_nt: TGCGCCAGCAGTGAGGCGGGGAAGAATAGCAATCAGCCCCAGCATTTT
j_call: TRBJ2-5; cdr3_length: 15; clone_size: NA; v_call: TRBV4-1; d_call: TRBD2; cdr3_aa: CASRQSSGGQETQYF; cdr3_nt: TGCGCCAGCAGACAGTCCAGCGGGGGCCAAGAGACCCAGTACTTC
j_call: TRBJ1-2; cdr3_length: 13; clone_size: NA; v_call: TRBV12-3/TRBV12-4; d_call: NA; cdr3_aa: CASSSQDSYGYTF; cdr3_nt: TGTGCCAGCAGCTCACAGGACAGCTATGGCTACACCTTC
j_call: TRBJ2-1; cdr3_length: 16; clone_size: NA; v_call: TRBV29-1; d_call: TRBD1; cdr3_aa: CSVGGGQHHSYNEQFF; cdr3_nt: TGCAGCGTTGGTGGGGGACAGCACCACTCCTACAATGAGCAGTTCTTC
j_call: TRBJ1-1; cdr3_length: 13; clone_size: NA; v_call: TRBV29-1; d_call: NA; cdr3_aa: CSVSQGRGTEAFF; cdr3_nt: TGCAGCGTATCACAGGGCAGAGGCACTGAAGCTTTCTTT
j_call: TRBJ1-2; cdr3_length: 15; clone_size: NA; v_call: TRBV11-3; d_call: TRBD1; cdr3_aa: CASSPTTTGRYGYTF; cdr3_nt: TGTGCCAGCAGCCCAACTACGACAGGGCGCTATGGCTACACCTTC
j_call: TRBJ1-1; cdr3_length: 15; clone_size: NA; v_call: TRBV5-4; d_call: NA; cdr3_aa: CASSLAGLKNTEAFF; cdr3_nt: TGTGCCAGCAGCTTGGCCGGACTAAAGAACACTGAAGCTTTCTTT
j_call: TRBJ1-2; cdr3_length: 13; clone_size: NA; v_call: TRBV28; d_call: TRBD1; cdr3_aa: CASSLKGAYGYTF; cdr3_nt: TGTGCCAGCAGTTTAAAGGGGGCCTATGGCTACACCTTC
j_call: TRBJ1-5; cdr3_length: 15; clone_size: once; v_call: TRBV4-3; d_call: NA; cdr3_aa: CASSQAHFSNQPQHF; cdr3_nt: TGCGCCAGCAGCCAAGCTCACTTTAGCAATCAGCCCCAGCATTTT
j_call: TRBJ1-1; cdr3_length: 13; clone_size: NA; v_call: TRBV2; d_call: NA; cdr3_aa: CASRETGNTEAFF; cdr3_nt: TGTGCCAGCAGGGAGACAGGGAACACTGAAGCTTTCTTT
j_call: TRBJ2-1; cdr3_length: 15; clone_size: NA; v_call: TRBV6-2/TRBV6-3; d_call: TRBD1; cdr3_aa: CASSTPGPGGFEQFF; cdr3_nt: TGTGCCAGCAGTACCCCGGGTCCAGGGGGCTTTGAGCAGTTCTTC
j_call: TRBJ2-3; cdr3_length: 15; clone_size: NA; v_call: TRBV9; d_call: TRBD2; cdr3_aa: CASSLREARADTQYF; cdr3_nt: TGTGCCAGCAGCCTGCGGGAGGCCCGGGCGGATACGCAGTATTTT
j_call: TRBJ2-3; cdr3_length: 18; clone_size: NA; v_call: TRBV7-6; d_call: TRBD1; cdr3_aa: CASSLKSTGTERTNTQYF; cdr3_nt: TGTGCCAGCAGCTTAAAGTCGACAGGGACAGAACGCACAAATACGCAGTATTTT
j_call: TRBJ2-7; cdr3_length: 13; clone_size: NA; v_call: TRBV19; d_call: TRBD1; cdr3_aa: CASSLQGASEQYF; cdr3_nt: TGTGCCAGTAGTCTTCAGGGGGCTAGCGAGCAGTACTTC
j_call: TRBJ2-3; cdr3_length: 15; clone_size: once; v_call: TRBV19; d_call: NA; cdr3_aa: CASSMGGARTDTQYF; cdr3_nt: TGTGCCAGTAGTATGGGGGGGGCCAGAACAGATACGCAGTATTTT
j_call: TRBJ2-2; cdr3_length: 13; clone_size: NA; v_call: TRBV28; d_call: NA; cdr3_aa: CASSLEYTGELFF; cdr3_nt: TGTGCCAGCAGTTTGGAGTACACCGGGGAGCTGTTTTTT
j_call: TRBJ1-6; cdr3_length: 15; clone_size: NA; v_call: TRBV7-2; d_call: TRBD1; cdr3_aa: CASSLQGLAASPLHF; cdr3_nt: TGTGCCAGCAGCCTACAGGGGTTGGCGGCTTCACCCCTCCACTTT
j_call: TRBJ2-2; cdr3_length: 16; clone_size: NA; v_call: TRBV15; d_call: TRBD2; cdr3_aa: CATSSRLAENTGELFF; cdr3_nt: TGTGCCACCAGCAGCAGACTAGCGGAGAACACCGGGGAGCTGTTTTTT
j_call: TRBJ2-7; cdr3_length: 13; clone_size: NA; v_call: TRBV6-5; d_call: TRBD2; cdr3_aa: CASSYVLAGDAYF; cdr3_nt: TGTGCCAGCAGTTACGTGCTAGCGGGAGATGCGTACTTC
j_call: TRBJ2-1; cdr3_length: 15; clone_size: NA; v_call: TRBV11-3; d_call: NA; cdr3_aa: CASSSQTTSYNEQFF; cdr3_nt: TGTGCCAGCAGCTCGCAGACAACCTCCTACAATGAGCAGTTCTTC
j_call: TRBJ2-1; cdr3_length: 14; clone_size: few; v_call: TRBV7-9; d_call: TRBD1; cdr3_aa: CASATGPSYNEQFF; cdr3_nt: TGTGCCAGCGCGACAGGGCCCTCCTACAATGAGCAGTTCTTC
j_call: TRBJ1-3; cdr3_length: 18; clone_size: NA; v_call: TRBV11-2; d_call: NA; cdr3_aa: CASSLRSIGQSSGNTIYF; cdr3_nt: TGTGCCAGCAGCTTGAGAAGTATTGGACAGAGCTCTGGAAACACCATATATTTT
j_call: TRBJ2-1; cdr3_length: 15; clone_size: NA; v_call: TRBV4-1; d_call: TRBD2; cdr3_aa: CASSQGASGVYEQFF; cdr3_nt: TGCGCCAGCAGCCAAGGGGCTAGCGGGGTTTATGAGCAGTTCTTC
j_call: TRBJ2-2; cdr3_length: 17; clone_size: NA; v_call: TRBV11-2; d_call: TRBD1; cdr3_aa: CASSLRPGQGSPGELFF; cdr3_nt: TGTGCCAGCAGCTTGAGACCGGGACAGGGGTCGCCCGGGGAGCTGTTTTTT
j_call: TRBJ1-1; cdr3_length: 16; clone_size: NA; v_call: TRBV6-2/TRBV6-3; d_call: TRBD1; cdr3_aa: CASSWDRGGVNTEAFF; cdr3_nt: TGTGCCAGCAGTTGGGACAGGGGTGGGGTGAACACTGAAGCTTTCTTT
j_call: TRBJ1-4; cdr3_length: 15; clone_size: NA; v_call: TRBV12-5; d_call: NA; cdr3_aa: CASGLILSSNEKLFF; cdr3_nt: TGTGCTAGTGGTTTAATTCTTAGCAGTAATGAAAAACTGTTTTTT
j_call: TRBJ1-2; cdr3_length: 14; clone_size: once; v_call: TRBV5-6; d_call: TRBD1; cdr3_aa: CASSLGTGGYGYTF; cdr3_nt: TGTGCCAGCAGCTTGGGGACAGGGGGGTATGGCTACACCTTC
j_call: TRBJ1-2; cdr3_length: 15; clone_size: few; v_call: TRBV5-1; d_call: TRBD1; cdr3_aa: CASSPGQGVAYGYTF; cdr3_nt: TGCGCCAGCAGCCCGGGACAGGGGGTCGCATATGGCTACACCTTC
j_call: TRBJ2-3; cdr3_length: 15; clone_size: NA; v_call: TRBV9; d_call: TRBD2; cdr3_aa: CASSSSGGAADTQYF; cdr3_nt: TGTGCCAGCAGTTCCAGCGGGGGGGCTGCAGATACGCAGTATTTT
j_call: TRBJ2-1; cdr3_length: 16; clone_size: NA; v_call: TRBV24-1; d_call: NA; cdr3_aa: CATSDFATSSYNEQFF; cdr3_nt: TGTGCCACCAGTGATTTCGCGACTAGCTCCTACAATGAGCAGTTCTTC
j_call: TRBJ2-5; cdr3_length: 19; clone_size: NA; v_call: TRBV28; d_call: NA; cdr3_aa: CASSSPQPTGLNVREPQYF; cdr3_nt: TGTGCCAGCAGTTCACCACAGCCGACGGGATTGAACGTAAGAGAGCCCCAGTACTTC
j_call: TRBJ2-3; cdr3_length: 16; clone_size: once; v_call: TRBV9; d_call: TRBD2; cdr3_aa: CASSAIAGGYTDTQYF; cdr3_nt: TGTGCCAGCAGCGCCATAGCGGGAGGGTACACAGATACGCAGTATTTT
j_call: TRBJ2-7; cdr3_length: 17; clone_size: NA; v_call: TRBV7-8; d_call: TRBD2; cdr3_aa: CASSPTPTRGGAYEQYF; cdr3_nt: TGTGCCAGCAGCCCGACCCCCACTCGCGGGGGGGCCTACGAGCAGTACTTC
j_call: TRBJ2-2; cdr3_length: 14; clone_size: NA; v_call: TRBV27; d_call: NA; cdr3_aa: CASTIVSGTGELFF; cdr3_nt: TGTGCCAGCACCATTGTATCCGGGACCGGGGAGCTGTTTTTT
j_call: TRBJ2-1; cdr3_length: 15; clone_size: NA; v_call: TRBV7-9; d_call: TRBD2; cdr3_aa: CASSLDGGSYNEQFF; cdr3_nt: TGTGCCAGCAGCTTGGACGGGGGGTCCTACAATGAGCAGTTCTTC
j_call: TRBJ2-1; cdr3_length: 13; clone_size: NA; v_call: TRBV19; d_call: TRBD1; cdr3_aa: CASSKGQYNEQFF; cdr3_nt: TGTGCCAGTAGTAAGGGACAGTACAATGAGCAGTTCTTC
j_call: TRBJ1-1; cdr3_length: 15; clone_size: NA; v_call: TRBV6-4; d_call: NA; cdr3_aa: CASSDYSSRVTEAFF; cdr3_nt: TGTGCCAGCAGTGACTATAGCTCCAGGGTGACTGAAGCTTTCTTT
j_call: TRBJ2-1; cdr3_length: 14; clone_size: NA; v_call: TRBV5-1; d_call: NA; cdr3_aa: CASSLEDWRNEQFF; cdr3_nt: TGCGCCAGCAGCTTGGAAGACTGGCGAAATGAGCAGTTCTTC
j_call: TRBJ2-5; cdr3_length: 16; clone_size: NA; v_call: TRBV5-1; d_call: TRBD2; cdr3_aa: CASSRRLAGHQETQYF; cdr3_nt: TGCGCCAGCAGTCGTAGACTAGCGGGCCACCAAGAGACCCAGTACTTC
j_call: TRBJ1-4; cdr3_length: 14; clone_size: NA; v_call: TRBV10-1; d_call: NA; cdr3_aa: CASGTGSRFEKLFF; cdr3_nt: TGCGCCAGCGGAACAGGGTCAAGGTTCGAAAAACTGTTTTTT
j_call: TRBJ2-7; cdr3_length: 13; clone_size: NA; v_call: TRBV18; d_call: TRBD2; cdr3_aa: CASSPREGSEQYF; cdr3_nt: TGTGCCAGCTCACCCCGGGAGGGGTCCGAGCAGTACTTC
j_call: TRBJ1-4; cdr3_length: 13; clone_size: once; v_call: TRBV2; d_call: TRBD1; cdr3_aa: CASSPTGEEKLFF; cdr3_nt: TGTGCCAGCAGCCCGACAGGGGAGGAAAAACTGTTTTTT
j_call: TRBJ1-4; cdr3_length: 17; clone_size: once; v_call: TRBV19; d_call: NA; cdr3_aa: CASRDLLGGATNEKLFF; cdr3_nt: TGTGCCAGTAGGGACCTCCTCGGAGGGGCAACTAATGAAAAACTGTTTTTT
j_call: TRBJ2-3; cdr3_length: 15; clone_size: NA; v_call: TRBV28; d_call: TRBD1; cdr3_aa: CASPPGQGFSDTQYF; cdr3_nt: TGTGCCAGCCCTCCGGGACAGGGATTTTCAGATACGCAGTATTTT
j_call: TRBJ1-5; cdr3_length: 14; clone_size: NA; v_call: TRBV19; d_call: NA; cdr3_aa: CASSPRTGNQPQHF; cdr3_nt: TGTGCCAGTAGTCCTCGGACAGGCAATCAGCCCCAGCATTTT
j_call: TRBJ1-5; cdr3_length: 13; clone_size: once; v_call: TRBV24-1; d_call: NA; cdr3_aa: CATSDLSPQPQHF; cdr3_nt: TGTGCCACCAGTGATTTGAGCCCTCAGCCCCAGCATTTT
j_call: TRBJ1-1; cdr3_length: 15; clone_size: NA; v_call: TRBV24-1; d_call: TRBD1; cdr3_aa: CATSVLQGGDTEAFF; cdr3_nt: TGTGCCACCAGTGTCTTACAGGGGGGGGACACTGAAGCTTTCTTT
j_call: TRBJ1-2; cdr3_length: 16; clone_size: NA; v_call: TRBV7-3; d_call: NA; cdr3_aa: CASSLTGQGGSYGYTF; cdr3_nt: TGTGCCAGCAGCTTAACGGGGCAGGGCGGTAGCTATGGCTACACCTTC